The clone carrying this T cell receptor beta chain was observed once. The germline V gene encodes CDR1 WNHNN and CDR2 SYGVQD (reference sequence). Trimming removed 4 bases from V and 10 bases from J, with 7 bases in between. This CDR3 spans 10 amino acids. The sample is drawn from a study of blood T cell repertoires in COVID-19. Looking at the study overall: From the United States, Italy and Spain came samples of acute and convalescent COVID-19. PBMCs, B-cell-depleted T cells, or T cells provided the cDNA or gDNA that made up the material.

Per the authors' pipeline: The assay estimated nucleated cells by amplifying reference gene primers. Clones were read by immunoSEQ multiplex PCR, and TCRdb kept only the in-frame ones, dropping some. The V and J calls and clone size are taken from that table; D and trimming were inferred from the DNA. The sample has 14,000 or so clones; roughly 73% are singletons. The TCR sequence derives from a boy younger than 10 with active or convalescent COVID-19. Sequenced input: peripheral blood. The chain recombines TRBV10-1 with TRBJ1-1; D is uncertain. The CDR3 region has the DNA TGCGCCAGCAGTGGGTTCAGAGCTTTCTTT. Amino acids: CASSGFRAFF.